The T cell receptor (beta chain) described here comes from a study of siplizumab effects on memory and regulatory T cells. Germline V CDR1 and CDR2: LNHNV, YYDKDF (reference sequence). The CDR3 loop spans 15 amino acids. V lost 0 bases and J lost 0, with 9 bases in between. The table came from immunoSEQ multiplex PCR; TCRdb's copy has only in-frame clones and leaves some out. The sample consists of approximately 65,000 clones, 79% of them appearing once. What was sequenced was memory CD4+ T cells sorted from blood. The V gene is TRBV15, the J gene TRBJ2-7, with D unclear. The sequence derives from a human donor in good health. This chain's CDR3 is CATSREAASSYEQYF. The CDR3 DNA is TGTGCCACCAGCAGAGAAGCAGCTAGCTCCTACGAGCAGTACTTC.